Listed below are T cell receptor beta chains from one sample, sequenced in a study of T-cell reconstitution after alpha-beta-depleted transplantation in children. One entry per CDR3 protein, called by TCRdb with MiXCR from the PCR reads. The table lists fewer than 550,000 distinct CDR3 sequences, around 16% of them singletons, with 25% to 35% in the top ten. Material: PBMCs, mostly from graft donor cells, obtained 360 days after TCRalphabeta/CD19-depleted stem cell transplant. These receptors originate from a boy younger than two who had a stem cell transplant for Wiskott-Aldrich syndrome, so the T cells may come from the graft donor. CDR3s include the opening cysteine and the closing phenylalanine or tryptophan.

>TRBV20-1|TRBJ2-1
CSARGDRGLSNYNEQFF
>TRBV18|TRBJ2-1
CASSPWTASTNEQFF
>TRBV12-3/TRBV12-4|TRBJ2-2
CASSFNGLRTGELFF
>TRBV20-1|TRBJ2-3
CSVSGITDTQYF
>TRBV12-3/TRBV12-4|TRBJ2-1
CASSFLAGAFKFF
>TRBV11-3|TRBJ1-2
CASSSTGGLEGYTF
>TRBV11-3|TRBJ2-2
CASSLGGLAGATGELFF
>TRBV24-1|TRBJ2-2
CATRSRGSGELFF
>TRBV10-3|TRBJ1-1
CAITVPGARTEAFF
>TRBV7-9|TRBJ1-2
CASRWTVSDGYTF
>TRBV4-1|TRBJ2-3
CASSQVRGYTDTQYF
>TRBV24-1|TRBJ2-1
CATSVINEQFF
>TRBV3-1|TRBJ2-3
CASSATSPGLAADTQYF
>TRBV7-9|TRBJ1-3
CASSFVGFGGNTIYF
>TRBV6-5|TRBJ1-1
CASRPTGGTEAFF
>TRBV20-1|TRBJ2-1
CSASSDSYNEQFF
>TRBV10-3|TRBJ2-1
CAVQGGQSSYNEQFF
>TRBV12-3/TRBV12-4|TRBJ1-4
CASSPRASGEKLFF
>TRBV7-2|TRBJ2-1
CASSIQGQVSYNEQFF
>TRBV5-6|TRBJ2-5
CASRVETGSGLGTQYF
>TRBV5-1|TRBJ1-1
CASRVAPGHTEAFF
>TRBV7-2|TRBJ2-1
CASSSVGAGGPNEQFF
>TRBV24-1|TRBJ2-3
CATSDPPPGGTDTQYF
>TRBV7-9|TRBJ2-1
CASSRDLAFYNEQFF
>TRBV6-1|TRBJ2-7
CASSDWRPREMCEQYF
>TRBV5-1|TRBJ2-3
CASSLTLQGKDTDTQYF
>TRBV2|TRBJ2-5
CASSEVGGRETQYF